Listed below are T cell receptor beta chains from one sample, sequenced in a study of shared clonotypes between healthy human individuals. Using immunoSEQ multiplex PCR, the repertoire was profiled, and TCRdb retains in-frame clones only, with some absent. In the table there are 2,500,000 or so clones, approximately 93% of which are singletons. The specimen was naive CD4+ T cells from PBMCs. The source is a man aged 18-30 years in good health. Some clones in this sample may be carry-over from other donors' samples. The CDR3 runs from the conserved cysteine through the conserved F or W. Size is omitted from some rows. Given values are once, few, many or a class for expanded clones.

j_call | clone_size | v_call | cdr3_aa
TRBJ2-5 | NA | TRBV5-1 | CASSLVLGNQETQYF
TRBJ2-3 | NA | TRBV11-2 | CASSPGLAASTDTQYF
TRBJ2-7 | NA | TRBV28 | CASSLMGQGVYEQYF
TRBJ1-1 | NA | TRBV5-1 | CASSLQGDTEAFF
TRBJ2-2 | NA | TRBV6-1 | CAGGRTNTGELFF
TRBJ2-2 | NA | TRBV14 | CASSLPLGLVTGELFF
TRBJ2-6 | NA | TRBV2 | CASRAGQGRSSGANVLTF
TRBJ1-5 | NA | TRBV4-1 | CASSQALEQPQHF
TRBJ1-5 | NA | TRBV7-9 | CASSLWGREDQPQHF
TRBJ1-5 | NA | TRBV4-2 | CASSPVAQAWDQPQHF
TRBJ1-1 | NA | TRBV18 | CASSPPSGPNTEAFF
TRBJ2-2 | NA | TRBV9 | CASSVLENTGELFF
TRBJ2-3 | few | TRBV11-2 | CASSLAGTDTQYF